This T cell receptor beta chain was sequenced in a study of cytomegalovirus exposure and HLA in healthy donors. Regarding the study as a whole: Later analysis identified a missense DCLRE1C variant that was linked to TCR beta V- and J-gene trimming.

On this clone itself: Its antigen is undetermined.

The PCR made use of 60 Vbeta and 13 Jbeta primers. The table came from immunoSEQ multiplex PCR; TCRdb's copy has only in-frame clones and leaves some out. The repertoire holds 100,000 or so clones, with 83% as singletons. Those who donated were healthy bone marrow donors. The clonotype was recovered from a man between 40 and 49 years old in good health and CMV-seronegative. Sequencing was done on a sample of PBMCs.

DNA of the CDR3: TGTGCCAGTAGTGAGGAAACAGGTCCGACGGTCGATGAGCAGTTCTTC. This codes for CASSEETGPTVDEQFF. The chain recombines TRBV19 with TRBJ2-1; a possible D gene is TRBD1 (5 bases). The CDR3 is 16 residues long. CDR1 and CDR2 (germline): LNHDA, SQIVND (reference sequence). The V gene lost 5 bases and the J gene lost 8 bases, with 22 bases spanning the gap.